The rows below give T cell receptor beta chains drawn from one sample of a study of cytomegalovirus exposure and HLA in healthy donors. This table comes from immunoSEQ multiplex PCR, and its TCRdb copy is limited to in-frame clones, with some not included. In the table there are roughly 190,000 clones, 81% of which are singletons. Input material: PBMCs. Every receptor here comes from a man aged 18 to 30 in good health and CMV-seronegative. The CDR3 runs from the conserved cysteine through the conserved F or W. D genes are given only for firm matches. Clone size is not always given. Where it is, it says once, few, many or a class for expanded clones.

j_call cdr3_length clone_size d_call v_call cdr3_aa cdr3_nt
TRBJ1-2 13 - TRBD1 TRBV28 CASRDSTNYGYTF TGTGCCAGCCGGGACAGCACTAACTATGGCTACACCTTC
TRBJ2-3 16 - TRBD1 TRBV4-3 CASSPSDRGNTDTQYF TGCGCCAGCAGCCCATCGGACAGGGGAAACACAGATACGCAGTATTTT
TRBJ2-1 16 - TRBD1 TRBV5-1 CASSLSGTGGNNEQFF TGCGCCAGCAGCCTGTCCGGGACAGGGGGAAACAATGAGCAGTTCTTC
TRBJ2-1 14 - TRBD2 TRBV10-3 CAITSGGSYNEQFF TGTGCCATCACTAGCGGGGGCTCCTACAATGAGCAGTTCTTC
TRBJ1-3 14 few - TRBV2 CASRRLASGNTIYF TGTGCCAGCAGGAGGTTGGCCTCTGGAAACACCATATATTTT
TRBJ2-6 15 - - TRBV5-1 CASSGGGSGANGLTF TGCGCCAGCAGCGGGGGCGGCTCTGGGGCCAACGGCCTGACTTTC
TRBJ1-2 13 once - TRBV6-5 CASSYSREGGYTF TGTGCCAGCAGTTACTCGAGGGAGGGAGGCTACACCTTC
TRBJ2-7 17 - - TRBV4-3 CASSQEKTSGKLGEQYF TGCGCCAGCAGCCAAGAGAAGACGTCGGGGAAACTGGGCGAGCAGTACTTC
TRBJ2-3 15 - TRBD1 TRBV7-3 CASSLRGQGTDTQYF TGTGCCAGCAGCTTAAGGGGACAGGGCACAGATACGCAGTATTTT
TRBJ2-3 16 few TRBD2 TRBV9 CASSLRAGGDTDTQYF TGTGCCAGCAGCCTGCGCGCGGGAGGGGACACAGATACGCAGTATTTT
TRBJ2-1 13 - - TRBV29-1 CSVEETAYNEQFF TGCAGCGTTGAAGAGACAGCTTACAATGAGCAGTTCTTC
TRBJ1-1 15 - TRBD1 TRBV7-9 CASSPTDRRNTEAFF TGTGCCAGCAGCCCGACGGACAGGAGGAACACTGAAGCTTTCTTT
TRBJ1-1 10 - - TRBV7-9 CAGGSVRAFF TGTGCCGGGGGGTCGGTGCGGGCTTTCTTT
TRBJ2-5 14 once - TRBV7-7 CASSLVLHQETQYF TGTGCTAGCAGCTTAGTACTACACCAAGAGACCCAGTACTTC
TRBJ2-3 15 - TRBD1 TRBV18 CASSPRTGDTDTQYF TGTGCCAGCTCACCTAGGACAGGGGACACAGATACGCAGTATTTT
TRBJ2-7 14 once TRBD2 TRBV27 CASSLWGGSYEQYF TGTGCCAGCAGTTTGTGGGGGGGCTCCTACGAGCAGTACTTC
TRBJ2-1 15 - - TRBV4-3 CASSQVGPKYNEQFF TGCGCCAGCAGCCAAGTGGGGCCTAAATACAATGAGCAGTTCTTC
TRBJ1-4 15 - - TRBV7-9 CASSPSSVNNEKLFF TGTGCCAGCAGTCCTAGTTCCGTTAACAATGAAAAACTGTTTTTT
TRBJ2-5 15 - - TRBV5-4 CASSSQQGYQETQYF TGTGCCAGCAGCTCGCAACAGGGTTACCAAGAGACCCAGTACTTC
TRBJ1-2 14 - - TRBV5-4 CASSLRGGRYGYTF TGTGCCAGCAGCTTGAGGGGGGGCCGGTATGGCTACACCTTC